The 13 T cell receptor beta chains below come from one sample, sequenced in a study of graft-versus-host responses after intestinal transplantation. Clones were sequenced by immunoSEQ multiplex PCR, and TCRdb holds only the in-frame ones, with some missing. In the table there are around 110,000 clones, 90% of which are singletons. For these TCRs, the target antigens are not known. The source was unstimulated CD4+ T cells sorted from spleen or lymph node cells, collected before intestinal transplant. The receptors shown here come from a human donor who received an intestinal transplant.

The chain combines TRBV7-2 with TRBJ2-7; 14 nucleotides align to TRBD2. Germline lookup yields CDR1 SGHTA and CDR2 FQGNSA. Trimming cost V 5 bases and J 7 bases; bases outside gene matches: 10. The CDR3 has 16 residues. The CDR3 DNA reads TGTGCCAGCAGCATAAGACTAGCGGGGGGGCTGGGGGAGCAGTACTTC. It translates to CASSIRLAGGLGEQYF.

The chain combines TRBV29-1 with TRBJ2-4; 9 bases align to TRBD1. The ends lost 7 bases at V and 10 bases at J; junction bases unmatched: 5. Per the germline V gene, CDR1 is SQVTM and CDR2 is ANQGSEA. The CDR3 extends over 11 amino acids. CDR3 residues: CSGKDRGIQYF. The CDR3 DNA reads TGCAGCGGGAAGGACAGGGGAATTCAGTACTTC. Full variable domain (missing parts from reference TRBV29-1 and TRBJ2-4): SAVISQKPSRDICQRGTSLTIQCQVDSQVTMMFWYRQQPGQSLTLIATANQGSEATYESGFVIDKFPISRPNLTFSTLTVSNMSPEDSSIYLCSGKDRGIQYFGAGTRLSVL.

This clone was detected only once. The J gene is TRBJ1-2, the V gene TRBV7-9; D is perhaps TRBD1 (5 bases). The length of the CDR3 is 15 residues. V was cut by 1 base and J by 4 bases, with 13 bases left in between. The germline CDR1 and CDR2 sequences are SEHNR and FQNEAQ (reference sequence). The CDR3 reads CASSLGMGQLYGYTF. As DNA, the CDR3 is TGTGCCAGCAGCTTAGGGATGGGGCAGCTCTATGGCTACACCTTC.

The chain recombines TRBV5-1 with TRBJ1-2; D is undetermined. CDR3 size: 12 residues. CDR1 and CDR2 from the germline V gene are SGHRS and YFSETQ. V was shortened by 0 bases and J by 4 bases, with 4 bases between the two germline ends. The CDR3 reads CASSLGSYGYTF. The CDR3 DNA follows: TGCGCCAGCAGCTTGGGTAGCTATGGCTACACCTTC.

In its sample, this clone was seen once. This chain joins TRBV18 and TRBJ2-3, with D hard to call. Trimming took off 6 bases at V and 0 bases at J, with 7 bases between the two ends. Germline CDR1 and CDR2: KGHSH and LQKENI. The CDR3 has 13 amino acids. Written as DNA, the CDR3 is TGTGCCAGCTCTCCCCCTAGCACAGATACGCAGTATTTT. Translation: CASSPPSTDTQYF.

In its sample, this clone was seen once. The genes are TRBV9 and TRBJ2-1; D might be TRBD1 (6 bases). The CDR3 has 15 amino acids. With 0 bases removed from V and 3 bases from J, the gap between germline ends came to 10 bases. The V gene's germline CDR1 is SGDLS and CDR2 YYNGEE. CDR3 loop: CASSVVGQLYNEQFF. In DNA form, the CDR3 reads TGTGCCAGCAGCGTAGTTGGACAGCTCTACAATGAGCAGTTCTTC.

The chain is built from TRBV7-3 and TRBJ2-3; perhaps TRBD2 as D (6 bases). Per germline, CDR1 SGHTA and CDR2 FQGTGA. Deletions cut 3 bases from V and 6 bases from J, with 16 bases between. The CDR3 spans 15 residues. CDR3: CASSLVSGVGDTQYF. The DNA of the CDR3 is TGTGCCAGCAGCTTGGTATCGGGGGTTGGGGATACGCAGTATTTT.

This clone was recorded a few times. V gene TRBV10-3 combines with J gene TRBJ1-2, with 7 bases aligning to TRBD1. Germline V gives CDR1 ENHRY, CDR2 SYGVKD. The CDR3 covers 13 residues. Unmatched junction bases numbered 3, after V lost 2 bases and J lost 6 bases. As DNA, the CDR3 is TGTGCCATCAGTGAGACAGGGGATCATGGCTACACCTTC. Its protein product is CAISETGDHGYTF.

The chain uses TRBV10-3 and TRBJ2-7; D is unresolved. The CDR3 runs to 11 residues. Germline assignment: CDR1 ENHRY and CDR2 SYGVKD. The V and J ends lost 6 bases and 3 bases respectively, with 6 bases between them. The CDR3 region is CAISRHYEQYF. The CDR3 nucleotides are TGTGCCATCAGCCGACACTACGAGCAGTACTTC.

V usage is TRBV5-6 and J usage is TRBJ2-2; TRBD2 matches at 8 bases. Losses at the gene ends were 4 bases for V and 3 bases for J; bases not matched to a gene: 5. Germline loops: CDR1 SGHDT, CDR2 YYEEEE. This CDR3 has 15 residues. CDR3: CASSRLSGDTGELFF. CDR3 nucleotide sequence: TGTGCCAGCAGCCGACTTAGCGGGGACACCGGGGAGCTGTTTTTT.

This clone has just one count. The CDR3 sequence is CASSIGRVGNSPLHF. The CDR3 DNA follows: TGTGCCAGCAGTATAGGGAGAGTTGGGAATTCACCCCTCCACTTT. The gene calls are TRBV2 and TRBJ1-6; D unresolved. CDR3 length equals 15 residues. The germline V gene has CDR1 SNHLY and CDR2 FYNNEI. V lost 5 bases and J lost 7, with 15 bases in between.

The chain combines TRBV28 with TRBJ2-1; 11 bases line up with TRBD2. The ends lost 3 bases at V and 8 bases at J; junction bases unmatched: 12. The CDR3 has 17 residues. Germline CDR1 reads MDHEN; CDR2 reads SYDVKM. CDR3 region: CASSFSVLAGGDDEQFF. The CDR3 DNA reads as TGTGCCAGCAGTTTTTCCGTCCTAGCGGGAGGTGACGATGAGCAGTTCTTC. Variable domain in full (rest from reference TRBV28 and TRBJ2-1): DVKVTQSSRYLVKRTGEKVFLECVQDMDHENMFWYRQDPGLGLRLIYFSYDVKMKEKGDIPEGYSVSREKKERFSLILESASTNQTSMYLCASSFSVLAGGDDEQFFGPGTRLTVL.

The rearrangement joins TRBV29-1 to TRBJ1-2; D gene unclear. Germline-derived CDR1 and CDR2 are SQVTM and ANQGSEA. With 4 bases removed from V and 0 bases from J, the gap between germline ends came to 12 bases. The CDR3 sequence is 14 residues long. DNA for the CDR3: TGCAGCGTTGCCGGGAGTTTTACTAACTATGGCTACACCTTC. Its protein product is CSVAGSFTNYGYTF.